This T cell receptor (beta chain) was identified during a study of blood T cell repertoires in COVID-19. At the level of the study: Acute-phase and convalescent COVID-19 samples originated in the United States, Italy and Spain. T cells, B-cell-depleted T cells, or PBMCs supplied cDNA or gDNA.

The length of the CDR3 is 13 residues. The germline V gene has CDR1 SGHTA and CDR2 FQGNSA. V was cut by 5 bases and J by 5 bases, with 9 bases left in between. This table comes from immunoSEQ multiplex PCR, and its TCRdb copy is limited to in-frame clones, with some not included. The repertoire holds approximately 220,000 clones, around 88% seen once, with 7.5% to 9% in the top ten. This sequence originates from a woman between 50 and 59 years old with acute or convalescent COVID-19. V gene TRBV7-2 combines with J gene TRBJ2-2, with D unresolved. The source material was peripheral blood. The CDR3 nucleotides are TGTGCCAGCAGCCCGAGAAAGACCGGGGAGCTGTTTTTT. It specifies CASSPRKTGELFF.